A single TCR beta chain is shown here with its context. The antigen is not known. The data originate from a study of CD8 T cells in ankylosing spondylitis. Each TCR beta library was made by quantitative 5'-RACE that incorporated molecular barcodes. TCRdb redid the calling of the 5' RACE reads with MiXCR, one entry per CDR3 protein. The data contain about 360,000 distinct CDR3 sequences, about 20% of them singletons. Study-wide findings and caveats: Roughly eight highly homologous variants made up a TCR beta motif that seemed to typify ankylosing spondylitis blood. Certain motif variants had earlier been reported in reactive arthritis synovial fluid and blood. There was reportedly significant enrichment of clones that were disease-linked in matched ankylosing spondylitis synovial fluid.

Sequencing was carried out using blood, either unsorted or a sorted T cell fraction (not recorded which). The receptor comes from a male donor with ankylosing spondylitis or in good health (not recorded which).

In DNA form, the CDR3 reads TGTGCCAGCAGCTTAGATATAGCACTCCGTCGGGATACGCAGTATTTT. Protein: CASSLDIALRRDTQYF. This chain uses TRBV11-2 with TRBJ2-3; D call uncertain. This CDR3 spans 16 amino acids. V lost 0 bases and J 6 bases, leaving 16 bases between the germline ends. Looked up from germline, CDR1 is SGHAT and CDR2 is FQNNGV.